The rows below give T cell receptor beta chains drawn from one sample of a study of T cell repertoires in cytomegalovirus infection. These receptors are not linked to any known antigen. A single record per CDR3 protein comes from TCRdb applying MiXCR to the reads. Of 570,000 or so distinct CDR3 sequences listed, approximately 40% are singletons. The material was cultured PBMCs, obtained from culture after CMV antigen stimulation. Every receptor here comes from a human donor in good health (CMV status not recorded). Some clones in this sample may be carry-over from other donors' samples. The CDR3 runs from the conserved cysteine through the conserved F or W. Each record gives: D gene, J gene, V gene, clone size, CDR3 protein, CDR3 DNA. D genes are given only for firm matches. Clone size is shown for a subset of rows, as once, few, many or a class of expanded clone.

>.|TRBJ1-2|TRBV4-2|few
CASSQESGLYGYTF
TGTGCCAGCAGCCAAGAGTCAGGGCTCTATGGCTACACCTTC
>.|TRBJ2-2|TRBV7-9|.
CASSLIGGKVAGELFF
TGTGCCAGCAGCTTAATCGGAGGGAAGGTAGCCGGGGAGCTGTTTTTT
>TRBD1|TRBJ2-7|TRBV20-1|.
CGWGGTGVYEQYF
TGCGGTTGGGGGGGGACAGGGGTCTACGAGCAGTACTTC
>TRBD2|TRBJ2-5|TRBV7-4|.
CASSRTGGRGETQYF
TGTGCCAGCAGCAGAACCGGGGGGAGGGGAGAGACCCAGTACTTC
>TRBD2|TRBJ2-1|TRBV27|.
CASRDGPTSGGYNEQFF
TGTGCCAGCAGAGATGGGCCCACTAGCGGGGGTTACAATGAGCAGTTCTTC
>.|TRBJ1-1|TRBV6-1|.
CATQSGSMNTEAFF
TGTGCCACCCAAAGCGGGTCGATGAACACTGAAGCTTTCTTT
>.|TRBJ2-1|TRBV5-1|many
CASSTSGTVRTEQFF
TGCGCCAGCAGCACCTCCGGGACGGTACGGACTGAGCAGTTCTTC
>.|TRBJ2-3|TRBV5-4|.
CASSGLQGSHRGTQYF
TGTGCCAGCAGCGGCCTACAGGGAAGCCACAGAGGTACGCAGTATTTT
>TRBD1|TRBJ1-2|TRBV7-3|.
CASSRWGTGSNYGYTF
TGTGCCAGCAGCCGGTGGGGGACAGGGTCTAACTATGGCTACACCTTC
>.|TRBJ2-7|TRBV7-2|.
CASSSRPGSSYEQYF
TGTGCCAGCAGCTCTCGGCCTGGTAGCTCCTACGAGCAGTACTTC
>.|TRBJ1-2|TRBV7-2|.
CASSFGGSNYGYTF
TGTGCCAGCAGCTTTGGGGGTTCTAACTATGGCTACACCTTC
>.|TRBJ1-5|TRBV10-3|.
CAISQDGSNQPQHF
TGTGCCATCAGCCAGGACGGTAGCAATCAGCCCCAGCATTTT
>.|TRBJ2-7|TRBV2|few
CASIRGKSSYEQYF
TGTGCCAGCATTCGGGGTAAGAGCTCCTACGAGCAGTACTTC
>.|TRBJ1-1|TRBV6-2/TRBV6-3|few
CASSRQSLNTEAFF
TGTGCCAGCAGCCGACAGTCCCTGAACACTGAAGCTTTCTTT
>TRBD2|TRBJ2-3|TRBV7-2|many
CASSLPLAGGPGTDTQYF
TGTGCCAGCAGCTTACCCTTAGCGGGAGGGCCGGGGACAGATACGCAGTATTTT
>TRBD2|TRBJ2-7|TRBV10-3|once
CAISESPASGIRAEQYF
TGTGCCATCAGTGAGTCCCCCGCTAGCGGGATCAGAGCCGAGCAGTACTTC
>.|TRBJ2-5|TRBV7-9|.
CASRTIQETQYF
TGTGCCAGCCGGACGATCCAAGAGACCCAGTACTTC
>.|TRBJ2-3|TRBV25-1|once
CASSEPPGTRGQYF
TGTGCCAGCAGTGAACCCCCAGGGACGCGCGGGCAGTATTTT
>.|TRBJ1-4|TRBV7-9|few
CASSFSPTNEKLFF
TGTGCCAGCAGCTTTTCCCCAACTAATGAAAAACTGTTTTTT
>.|TRBJ1-5|TRBV20-1|.
CSGASGYSNQPQHF
TGCAGTGGGGCGAGCGGTTATAGCAATCAGCCCCAGCATTTT
>.|TRBJ2-1|TRBV5-5|few
CASSLGGRNNEQFF
TGTGCCAGCAGCTTGGGAGGGAGGAACAATGAGCAGTTCTTC
>.|TRBJ1-4|TRBV20-1|.
CSARSRRNEKLFF
TGCAGTGCTAGAAGTCGGAGGAATGAAAAACTGTTTTTT
>TRBD2|TRBJ2-5|TRBV12-3/TRBV12-4|few
CASSFGLGLGGGHQETQYF
TGTGCCAGCAGTTTCGGCTTGGGACTAGGGGGAGGGCACCAAGAGACCCAGTACTTC
>.|TRBJ1-6|TRBV7-2|.
CASSLMGSLHF
TGTGCCAGCAGCCTGATGGGTTCTCTCCACTTT